Reported below is one T cell receptor (beta chain). The data were taken from a study of blood T cell repertoires in COVID-19. Overall study context: There were acute and convalescent COVID-19 samples, and they came from the United States, Italy and Spain. T cells, B-cell-depleted T cells, or PBMCs supplied cDNA or gDNA.

The length of the CDR3 is 16 residues. Trimming took off 3 bases at V and 0 bases at J, with 15 bases between the two ends. Germline V lookup: CDR1 KGHSH, CDR2 LQKENI. Authors' data handling: The authors estimated nucleated cell counts from reference gene primer amplification. Profiled with immunoSEQ multiplex PCR; TCRdb holds only in-frame clones, not every one. That table is the source of V, J and clone size, and D and trimming were worked out from the DNA. This sample has 450,000 or so clones, with approximately 89% found just once. Seattle cases were enrolled at active infection and followed longitudinally.

Material: peripheral blood. The chain carries TRBV18 and TRBJ2-7; perhaps TRBD2 as D (5 bases). The clonotype comes from a woman aged 40-49 years with COVID-19, enrolled during active disease. The chain's CDR3 is CASSPRYKGSSYEQYF. The CDR3 nucleotides read TGTGCCAGCTCACCCCGGTATAAAGGGAGCTCCTACGAGCAGTACTTC. The full variable domain, rest sourced from reference TRBV18 and TRBJ2-7, is NAGVMQNPRHLVRRRGQEARLRCSPMKGHSHVYWYRQLPEEGLKFMVYLQKENIIDESGMPKERFSAEFPKEGPSILRIQQVVRGDSAAYFCASSPRYKGSSYEQYFGPGTRLTVT.